A single T cell receptor (beta chain) is shown here with its context. This clone was detected once. Its antigen is still unknown. The sample holds no much larger clone one base away, and base qualities are not on file. Unstimulated PBMCs, after thawing, were stained for CD3, CD4 and CD8 and then FACS-sorted into CD3+CD4+ and CD3+CD8+ populations. All 8 studied subjects were randomized to withdrawal of immunosuppression. The Qiagen DNeasy Blood and Tissue Kit was used for genomic DNA isolation. High-throughput TCRbeta CDR3 sequencing of frozen genomic DNA was performed by immunoSEQ, with PCR amplification, mapping, bias correction and internal controls included. The authors' analysis ran thus. Only productive rearrangements were retained, and each unique TCRbeta sequence was defined by its CDR3 nucleotide sequence together with its V and J gene. For classification of a sequence as donor-reactive, at least 5-fold expansion in CFSE-low cells relative to unstimulated pre-transplant cells and a frequency of at least 0.01% were required. Minimum frequency thresholds were set for each subject based on the unstimulated sample with the lowest template count, ensuring at least 90% detection power. Jensen-Shannon divergence between the top 1000 TCRbeta sequences post- versus pre-transplant served as the measure of repertoire turnover. Two-sided Fisher's exact tests were used to test for changes in how often donor-reactive sequences were detected. TCRdb retrieved this table from immuneACCESS and kept in-frame rearrangements only. Not all clones are present; in checked studies, unresolved V genes account for under half, and no reason is known for the remainder. Clone size and the V and J calls come from that table; the DNA yielded D and trimming. This sample comprises tens of thousands of clones, 80% to 90% of them detected only once. The ten biggest clones cover roughly an eighth of the sample.

The junction shows trimming of 3 bases on V and 2 bases on J, plus 11 bases between the germline ends. The CDR3 holds 15 amino acids from the cysteine to the phenylalanine. Of all the DNA, just the CDR3 is kept, 45 bases in frame from base 1. Taken from the germline V gene, the CDR1 and CDR2 loops are SNHLY and FYNNEI. This record belongs to a study of T cell clones after liver transplantation (dated by TCRdb to the late 2010s). As for the study more broadly: The samples were obtained from ITN030ST, a randomized trial that attempted immunosuppression withdrawal within 2 years after liver transplantation. After a pre-transplant mixed lymphocyte reaction, TCRbeta sequencing was used to pinpoint donor-reactive T cell clones, which were subsequently tracked in post-transplant blood. As an antigen-independent comparator for donor-reactive sequences, third party-reactive TCRbeta sequences were also identified from pre-transplant MLRs. Blood samples were collected pre-transplant, pre-randomization before withdrawal, and post-randomization after either complete withdrawal or failed withdrawal. Three of the eight recipients were HCV-positive; the others were transplanted for non-autoimmune, non-viral indications. No induction therapy was given to the subjects, and standard immunosuppression was administered until randomization at 12-24 months post-transplant. The study cohort included 8 liver transplant recipients, of whom 3 were classified as tolerant and 5 as non-tolerant. Tolerance meant complete immunosuppression withdrawal for at least one year without liver enzymes rising beyond twice the upper limit of normal.

Overall study outcomes, separate from this receptor: A greater decline was seen for donor-reactive sequences than for third party-reactive sequences, suggesting partial antigen-specific deletion unrelated to withdrawal success. The conclusions were preliminary, being limited by small, heterogeneous patient numbers and by non-standardized post-transplant time points. In 5 of 8 subjects, circulating donor-reactive CD4 TCRbeta sequences decreased significantly after transplant, regardless of tolerance or HCV status. When repertoire turnover was accounted for, significantly reduced detection of donor-reactive sequences was found in 7 of 8 subjects for CD4 and in 8 of 8 subjects for CD8. Because allograft tissue specimens were not available, migration of donor-reactive T cells into the graft, rather than deletion, may have occurred. In a couple of subjects, low numbers of available donor cells limited the measurable donor-reactive repertoire.

This receptor was identified in a human patient who received a liver transplant. Once a transplant has taken place, some T cells may be donor derived. The material was CD8+ T cells from blood, obtained 12 months after liver transplant. This chain is built from TRBV2 and TRBJ2-1, with an unclear D gene assignment. The DNA sequence follows: TGTGCCAGCAGTGATATGGAACTTGCCTACAATGAGCAGTTCTTC. Protein translation: CASSDMELAYNEQFF.